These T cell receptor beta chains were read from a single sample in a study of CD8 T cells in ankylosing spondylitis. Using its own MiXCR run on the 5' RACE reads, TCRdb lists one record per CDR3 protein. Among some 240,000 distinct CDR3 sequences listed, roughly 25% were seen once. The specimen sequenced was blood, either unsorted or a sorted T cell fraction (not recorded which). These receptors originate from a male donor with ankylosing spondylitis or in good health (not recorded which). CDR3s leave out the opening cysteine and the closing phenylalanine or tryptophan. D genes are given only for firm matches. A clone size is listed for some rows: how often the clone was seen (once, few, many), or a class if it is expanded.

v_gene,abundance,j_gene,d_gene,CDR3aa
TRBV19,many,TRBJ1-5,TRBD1,ASSSSTGGHQPQH
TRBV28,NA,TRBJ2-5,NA,ASNLFGAGQETQY
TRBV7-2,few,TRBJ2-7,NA,ASSLARSEQY
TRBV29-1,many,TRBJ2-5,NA,SVVYSQETQY
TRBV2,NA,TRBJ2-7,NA,ASSDAGSRREQY
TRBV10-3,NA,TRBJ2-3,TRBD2,AIRGGQTDTQY
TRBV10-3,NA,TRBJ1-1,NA,ATGGYGGTEAF
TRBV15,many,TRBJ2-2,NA,ATSREGQQAGGELF
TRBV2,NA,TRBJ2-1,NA,ASSGRLTLGDEQF
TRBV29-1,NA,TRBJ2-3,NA,SGYRGGADTQY
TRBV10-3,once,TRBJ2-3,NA,AITPLGSDTQY
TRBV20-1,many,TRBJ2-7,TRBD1,SASDAGTGPLEQY
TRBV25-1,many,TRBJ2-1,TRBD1,ASSAHGDGQGSYNEQF
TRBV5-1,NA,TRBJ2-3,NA,ASSYQGTSTDTQY
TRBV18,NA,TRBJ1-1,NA,ASSLGGDMNTEAF
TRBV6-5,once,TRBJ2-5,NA,ASRVGQETQY
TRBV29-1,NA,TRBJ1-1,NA,SVGQASTEAF
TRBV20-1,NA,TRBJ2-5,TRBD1,SAGGQGYQETQY
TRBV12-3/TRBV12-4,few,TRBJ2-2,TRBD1,ASSRTGLTGELF
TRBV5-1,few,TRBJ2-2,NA,ASSLGQADTGELF
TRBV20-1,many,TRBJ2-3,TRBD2,SARGRGGTDTQY
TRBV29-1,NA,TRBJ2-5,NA,SGYEETQY
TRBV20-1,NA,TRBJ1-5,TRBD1,SATTGNSNQPQH
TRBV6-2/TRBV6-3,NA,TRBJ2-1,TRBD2,ASSPTTLAGGPSSYNEQF
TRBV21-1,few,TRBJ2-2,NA,ASASGTEFTGELF
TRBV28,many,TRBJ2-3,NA,ASSQQADTQY
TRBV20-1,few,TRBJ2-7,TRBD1,SATPADRGYEQY
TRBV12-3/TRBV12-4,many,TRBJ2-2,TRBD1,ASRDRQGRDTGELF
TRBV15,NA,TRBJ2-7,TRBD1,ATSRGVGQGANEQY
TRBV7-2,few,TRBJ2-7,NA,ASSLWSAFSYEQY
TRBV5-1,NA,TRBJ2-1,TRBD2,ASSLPPLAGGPEQF
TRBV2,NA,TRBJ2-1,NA,ASRLYYNEQF
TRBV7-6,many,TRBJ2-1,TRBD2,ASSAWDSSGPYNEQF
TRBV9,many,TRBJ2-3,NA,ASSVVGGVEGQY
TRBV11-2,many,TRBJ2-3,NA,ASSFTRYTDTQY
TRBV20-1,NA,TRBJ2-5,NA,SARDWTEETQY
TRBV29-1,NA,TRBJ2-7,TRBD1,SVEGEGQGSSYEQY
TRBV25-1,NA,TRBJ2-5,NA,ASSAELALETQY
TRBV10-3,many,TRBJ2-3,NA,AISNRASTDTQY
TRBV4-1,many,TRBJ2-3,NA,ASSGTGTTDTQY
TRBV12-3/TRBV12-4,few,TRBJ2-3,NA,ASSYGQRTDTQY
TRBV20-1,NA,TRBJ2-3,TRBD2,SALRAGVDTQY
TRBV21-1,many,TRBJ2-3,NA,ASVSPVVTDTQY
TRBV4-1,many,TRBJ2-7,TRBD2,ASSQENSGGIYEQY
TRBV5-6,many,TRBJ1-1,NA,ASSLVGHAKNTEAF